The TCR beta chain described here comes from a study of blood T cell repertoires in COVID-19. Study in general: Samples came from the United States, Italy and Spain, spanning acute and convalescent COVID-19. T cells, B-cell-depleted T cells, or PBMCs provided the cDNA or gDNA that served as material.

Original processing notes: Nucleated cell counts were estimated from reference gene primer amplification. TCRdb's copy holds only in-frame clones and misses some; the assay was immunoSEQ multiplex PCR. That table supplies the V and J calls and clone size; D and trimming were determined from the DNA. This table holds about half a million clones, 80% to 90% found once. The CDR3 sequence is 15 residues long. Germline V lookup: CDR1 MNHEY, CDR2 SVGAGI. With 7 bases clipped from V and 5 bases from J, the junction kept 9 bases outside the gene matches. The sample consisted of peripheral blood. The receptor's source is a human donor in a cohort sampled during active COVID-19. The J gene is TRBJ2-7, the V gene TRBV6-5, with TRBD1 identical over 12 bases. The CDR3 is CASIFPGQGAHEQYF. The CDR3 DNA sequence: TGTGCCAGCATATTCCCGGGACAGGGGGCCCACGAGCAGTACTTC.